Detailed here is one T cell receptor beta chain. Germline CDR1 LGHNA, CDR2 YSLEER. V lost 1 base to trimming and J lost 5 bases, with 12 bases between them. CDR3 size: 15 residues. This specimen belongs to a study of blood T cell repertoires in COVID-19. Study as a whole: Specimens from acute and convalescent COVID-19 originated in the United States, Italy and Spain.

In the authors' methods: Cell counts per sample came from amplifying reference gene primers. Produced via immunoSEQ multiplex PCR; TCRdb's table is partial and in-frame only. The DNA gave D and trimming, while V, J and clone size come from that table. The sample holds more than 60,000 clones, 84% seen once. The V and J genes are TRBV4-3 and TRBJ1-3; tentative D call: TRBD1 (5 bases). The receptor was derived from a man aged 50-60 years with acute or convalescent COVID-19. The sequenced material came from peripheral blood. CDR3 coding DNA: TGCGCCAGCAGCCAAGCGGGCGGGGGAAGAAACACCATATATTTT. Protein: CASSQAGGGRNTIYF.